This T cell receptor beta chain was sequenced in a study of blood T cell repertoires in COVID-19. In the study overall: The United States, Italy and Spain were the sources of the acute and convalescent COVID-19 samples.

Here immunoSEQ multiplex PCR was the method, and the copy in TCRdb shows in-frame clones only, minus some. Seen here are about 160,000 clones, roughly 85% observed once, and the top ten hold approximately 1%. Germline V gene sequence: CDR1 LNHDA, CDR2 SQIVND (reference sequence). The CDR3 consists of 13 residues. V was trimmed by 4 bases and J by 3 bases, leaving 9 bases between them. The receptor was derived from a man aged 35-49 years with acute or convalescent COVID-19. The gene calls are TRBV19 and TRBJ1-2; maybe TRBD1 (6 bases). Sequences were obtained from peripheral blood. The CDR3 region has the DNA TGTGCCAGTAGTACACAGGGTTACTATGGCTACACCTTC. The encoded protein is CASSTQGYYGYTF.